The present entry profiles one TCR beta chain with its context. Antigen: not known. This CDR3 is built from 15 residues. With V trimmed by 2 bases and J by 3 bases, 7 bases remained unmatched. The V gene's germline CDR1 is SGHTA and CDR2 FQGNSA. During the collection period, no donor immune events like infections were recorded. The sample comes from a study of identifying expanded T cells in peripheral blood. Findings and limits, study-wide: Roughly 2-week clone count variance significantly increased as total template count grew. Differentially abundant clones: approximately 1.3 between replicates, about 15 at roughly 15 days, approximately 19 at four.

Libraries were prepared by immunoSEQ multiplex PCR; TCRdb keeps only in-frame clonotypes and omits some of them. There are 120,000 or so clones in the sample; approximately 88% occur only once, and 2.5% to 3.5% lies in the top ten. The sequence was collected from a person aged 18-69 years in good health. The sample taken for sequencing was blood. The chain uses TRBV7-2 and TRBJ2-7; TRBD1 aligns across 7 bases. CDR3 sequence reads: CASSLSGTEYYEQYF. The CDR3 DNA follows: TGTGCCAGCAGCTTATCCGGGACAGAGTACTACGAGCAGTACTTC.